The clone carrying this T cell receptor (beta chain) occurred once. The data stem from a study of blood T cell repertoires in COVID-19. The wider study: From T cells, B-cell-depleted T cells, or PBMCs came the material, which was cDNA or gDNA.

V was pared by 2 bases and J by 3 bases, with 13 bases between. CDR3 size: 15 residues. Germline V gene lookup returns CDR1 SNHLY and CDR2 FYNNEI. Method: immunoSEQ multiplex PCR; TCRdb's copy keeps in-frame clones and lacks some. In the table there are approximately 30,000 clones, about 89% of which are singletons. The sample taken for sequencing was peripheral blood. The sequence derives from a woman in her thirties or forties with active or convalescent COVID-19. The chain recombines TRBV2 with TRBJ1-2, with D possibly TRBD1 on 5 matching bases. The CDR3 loop is CASSELPGTHYGYTF. CDR3 DNA sequence: TGTGCCAGCAGTGAACTCCCCGGGACTCACTATGGCTACACCTTC.